Shown below are 5 T cell receptor beta chains from a single sample sequenced in a study of T cell responses to AZD1222 COVID-19 vaccine. Sequencing used immunoSEQ multiplex PCR; TCRdb keeps in-frame clones, though not all of them. The repertoire holds 200,000 or so clones, with approximately 90% as singletons. The specimen was peripheral blood, collected on day 0 of AZD1222 vaccination. The receptors originated from an adult in good health.

This clone was seen more than once but under ten times. The CDR3 sequence is CATAMGQHDYEQYF. The CDR3 nucleotides read TGTGCCACCGCTATGGGACAGCATGATTACGAGCAGTACTTC. The rearrangement joins TRBV19 to TRBJ2-7, with TRBD1 identical over 7 bases. Germline V gene sequence: CDR1 LNHDA, CDR2 SQIVND (reference sequence). With V trimmed by 10 bases and J by 4 bases, 13 bases remained unmatched. This CDR3 has 14 residues.

The chain carries TRBV6-6 and TRBJ2-3; maybe TRBD2 (5 bases). The CDR3 length is 16 residues. Trimming cost V 4 bases and J 4 bases, with 18 bases left between them. From germline, CDR1 is MNHNY and CDR2 SVGAGI (reference sequence). CDR3 sequence reads: CASSLTSPEGSDTQYF. The CDR3 DNA reads TGTGCCAGCAGTTTAACCTCCCCTGAGGGCTCAGATACGCAGTATTTT.

This chain uses TRBV29-1 with TRBJ2-3, with TRBD2 identical over 8 bases. Germline values: CDR1 SQVTM, CDR2 ANQGSEA. The CDR3 is 15 residues long. Trimming cost V 5 bases and J 1 base; bases outside gene matches: 8. The CDR3 loop is CSVLTGGYGTDTQYF. The CDR3 DNA is TGCAGCGTTCTTACGGGGGGGTATGGCACAGATACGCAGTATTTT.

This chain connects TRBV9 to TRBJ1-2, with D perhaps matching TRBD1 (5 bases). In germline, CDR1 is SGDLS, CDR2 YYNGEE. The V and J ends lost 1 base and 8 bases respectively, with 15 bases between them. The CDR3 loop spans 14 amino acids. CDR3 in DNA: TGTGCCAGCAGCGTAACGGACGGCGACAGCGGCTACACCTTC. Its translation is CASSVTDGDSGYTF.

The chain uses TRBV6-2 or TRBV6-3 and TRBJ2-7; a weak D match, TRBD2 (6 bases). From germline, CDR1 is MNHEY and CDR2 SVGEGT. Between the trimmed V and J ends, which lost 5 bases and 7 bases, there was a span of 21 bases. CDR3 length equals 15 residues. CDR3 sequence: CASSRVMGPGGEQYF. The CDR3 bases are TGTGCCAGCAGTAGGGTAATGGGCCCCGGAGGGGAGCAGTACTTC.